This T cell receptor beta chain was profiled in a study of OX40 agonist ivuxolimab in advanced cancers. TCRdb's table, derived via immunoSEQ multiplex PCR, lists solely in-frame clones and lacks some. The sample has over 95,000 clones, approximately 95% seen once; the top ten hold around 2%. Trimming left V 0 bases short and J 1 base short, with 9 bases between. Germline assignment: CDR1 SQVTM and CDR2 ANQGSEA. This CDR3 is built from 14 residues. Patients were excluded for autoimmune disease history or systemic immunosuppression. This TCR was recovered from an adult with an advanced solid tumor such as melanoma, head and neck, liver or kidney cancer. The J gene is TRBJ1-2, the V gene TRBV29-1, with a possible D match to TRBD1 (5 bases). This material consisted of CD4+ or CD8+ T cells sorted from blood, taken in a trial of the OX40 agonist ivuxolimab. This CDR3 reads CSVEDIGDNYGYTF. In nucleotides, the CDR3 is TGCAGCGTTGAAGATATAGGGGATAACTATGGCTACACCTTC.